This T cell receptor beta chain emerged from a study of shared clonotypes between healthy human individuals (dated by TCRdb to about 2020). About the full investigation: A couple of women and three men aged 18 to 49 years were included in the cohort. For each donor, CD4 naive and CD4 memory were each run on three plates, CD8 naive on two plates, and CD8 memory on one plate. To estimate repertoire size and how much clonotype sharing occurs between individuals, the study deeply sequenced the blood TCR repertoires of a handful of healthy adults. To increase sequencing depth and limit assay-specific biases, TCR repertoire library preparation and sequencing were carried out by different laboratories using diverse techniques. Between about 0.8 and 9 billion PBMCs per donor were obtained by leukapheresis.

Findings and caveats that apply to the study as a whole: Rarefaction of sorted-subset datasets indicated incomplete sequencing despite the large sequencing depth. The small number of donors limited the genetic and exposure-history diversity represented. Larger estimated clonotype richness was generally found for naive subsets than for memory subsets. Sharing across a few donors was observed for approximately 5% of naive CD4, 3% to 3.5% of naive CD8, 2% to 2.5% of memory CD4, and roughly 0.4% of memory CD8 clonotypes. Compared with non-shared clonotypes, the clonotypes found in all four sorted-subset donors had higher generation probabilities. Sampling was restricted to blood, and TCR repertoires in tissue are likely to differ from TCR repertoires in blood. Pairwise subsampling led to the expectation that sequencing depth would affect the degree of clonotype sharing among donors.

About this clone itself: The clone's antigen remains unknown. Base-call qualities are not available, and no considerably larger clone is one nucleotide away.

The donors were healthy, HIV-negative adults with no recently reported acute infections or vaccinations. Every donor was a Caucasian adult living in Nashville, Tennessee, USA. CD4+ T cells were enriched by magnetic negative selection, after which naive cells were positively selected on CD45RA and the negative fraction was taken as the memory subset. After blood collection by leukapheresis, PBMCs were isolated using Ficoll-Histopaque density gradient centrifugation and then cryopreserved in the vapor phase of liquid nitrogen. Analytical flow cytometry was used to check the purity and quantity of every magnetically sorted T cell population. From each sorted fraction, genomic DNA was isolated and quantified by UV absorbance on a Nanodrop 2000c. V lost 6 bases and J lost 6 bases, and the count of bases not matched to a germline gene is 4. The germline V gene specifies SNHLY as CDR1 and FYNNEI as CDR2. CDR3 length: 12 amino acids, cysteine to phenylalanine. Of all the DNA, just the CDR3 is kept, 36 bases in frame from base 1.

Using the deep immunoSEQ assay, TCR CDR3 regions were amplified from genomic DNA by multiplex PCR. For each cell subset, the extracted genomic DNA was distributed evenly across all wells of several immunoSEQ 96-well plates, and each plate served as one replicate. For sorted subsets, around 200 ng genomic DNA, equal to tens of thousands of T cell genomes, was loaded into each replicate PCR. Purified libraries were quantified with a Qubit 3.0 fluorometer, sized on a Bioanalyzer 2100, and re-quantified with the KAPA Library Quantification kit. A separate single-read 150-cycle Illumina NextSeq 550 flow cell was used to sequence each immunoSEQ 96-well plate. Per the source publication's procedure: Because only junctional sequences without quality scores were contained in the immunoSEQ output, filtering matching that applied to full-length reads could not be performed. Sequences were annotated with PyIR, a Python wrapper for IgBLAST v1.9, and V/J genes and CDR3 were assigned using IMGT germline references. Reads were removed for weak V/J assignments (E-value above 1e-6), missing CDR3, stop codons, out-of-frame junctions, or ambiguous translated residues. V3J clonotypes were defined as sequences sharing an identical inferred V gene, J gene, and CDR3 amino acid sequence. Percentage overlap between repertoires was calculated by dividing the number of shared unique clonotypes by the size of the smaller repertoire. RTK rarefaction, the Chao1 estimator, and Recon v2.1 estimates of unobserved clonotypes were used to assess repertoire richness. Generation probabilities for all TCRbeta clonotypes obtained by the gDNA method from a handful of donors were computed using OLGA. TCRdb carries this immuneACCESS record with in-frame sequences only. Its versions omit some clonotypes, under half of them owing to an unresolved V gene in the studies checked, with the rest unexplained. V, J and clone size reflect that table, while D and trimming were determined from the DNA. This sample comprises over 2 million clones, about 90% of them detected only once. The leading ten clones occupy around 0.38% of the sample.

The chain uses TRBV2 and TRBJ2-7; 8 bases in the middle match TRBD2. Sequenced sample: naive CD4+ T cells from PBMCs. The sample's cell subset or site label, in plain terms: CD45RA+ positively selected. This receptor was obtained from a man between 18 and 35 years old in good health. Some clones in this sample may be carry-over from other donors' samples. At the DNA level, the sequence is TGTGCCAGCAGCGGGACTAGTGCCGAGCAGTACTTC. The encoded protein is CASSGTSAEQYF. Where the CDR3 stops, the reference TRBV2 and TRBJ2-7 genes take over; the full variable domain is EPEVTQTPSHQVTQMGQEVILRCVPISNHLYFYWYRQILGQKVEFLVSFYNNEISEKSEIFDDQFSVERPDGSNFTLKIRSTKLEDSAMYFCASSGTSAEQYFGPGTRLTVT.